This T cell receptor (beta chain) was captured by sequencing in a study of T cell responses to AZD1222 COVID-19 vaccine listed by TCRdb under 2021. For the wider study: AZD1222 recipients given second doses at about 4 weeks or at about 12 weeks were pooled, since spike-specific TCR depth and breadth were not found to differ between the two schedules. Enrollment into the trials was organized by age into subgroups of 18-55, 56-69 and 70-plus years, and those subgroups contained approximately 150, 30 and 60 TCR-sequenced participants, respectively. TCR sequencing covered some 250 trial participants: 207 given two doses of AZD1222 and some 25 given two doses of MenACWY control vaccine.

The CDR3 regions of human TCRbeta chains were subjected to immunosequencing. Per the original workflow: TCRs in the repertoires were compared against a reference library of SARS-CoV-2-specific TCRs that had been generated with the MIRA antigen-specificity platform. Breadth meant the fraction of unique TCRs that were SARS-CoV-2-associated, whereas depth meant the fraction of total T cells that were SARS-CoV-2-associated. Using the MIRA data, every spike-specific TCR was mapped to the spike region that the TCR reacted to and assigned to either a CD4 or a CD8 class. Log10-transformed breadth and depth values were compared by one-way ANOVA with Sidak's multiple comparisons tests. TCRdb carries this immuneACCESS record with in-frame sequences only. Its versions omit some clonotypes, under half of them owing to an unresolved V gene in the studies checked, with the rest unexplained. V, J and clone size reflect that table, while D and trimming were determined from the DNA. This sample lists some 83,000 clones; 90% were detected once. Jointly, the top ten make up approximately 5.4% of the sample.

Taken with the paper, the label for time point translates to: baseline before first vaccination. The vaccinee samples were drawn from two UK trials, COV001 and COV002, one of which was a single-blind randomized controlled phase 2/3 trial testing AZD1222 (ChAdOx1 nCoV-19) in healthy adults. Trial participant PBMC samples were collected at day 0 and day 28 after the second dose for TCRbeta chain sequencing. Paper-wide results and their limitations: Vaccine-associated CD4 TCRs spanned the whole spike protein, with dominant responses in regions 160-218 and 743-854. Because no day 14 peak-response samples were available, the repertoires could be characterized only after the peak T cell response. Conclusions about previously exposed vaccinees are limited, since just a handful of AZD1222 recipients were seropositive for SARS-CoV-2 at baseline. The 56-69-year group was small, and its depth increase did not reach significance, likely because of low power. A significant rise in spike-specific TCR breadth and depth was observed after two AZD1222 doses relative to day 0 and relative to MenACWY recipients. Participants were mostly white British, with more females than males. The authors suggested clonal diversity may have been underestimated. Reportedly, almost half of the unique spike-specific TCRs recognized epitopes lying outside the regions that are mutated in the B.1.351 and B.1.1.7 variants.

Worth noting for this clone: Which antigen it targets is not known. No base quality information exists; no much larger clone differs at one position.

V gives up 0 bases and J gives up 8 bases, and the segment between their germline ends measures 17 bases. The germline V gene (reference sequence) provides CDR1 LNHNV and CDR2 YYDKDF. Inclusive of the bounding cysteine and phenylalanine, the CDR3 is 15 residues long. Only CDR3 DNA remains: 45 bases, in frame from the first base. The TCR sequence derives from an adult in good health. The chain is encoded by TRBV15 joined to TRBJ2-7; the D gene is possibly TRBD1, with 5 bases matching. The sample consisted of peripheral blood, taken on day 0 of AZD1222 vaccination. DNA sequence: TGTGCCACCAGCAGAGATCCAGGGAATAATATGAAGCAGTACTTC. Its coded protein is CATSRDPGNNMKQYF.